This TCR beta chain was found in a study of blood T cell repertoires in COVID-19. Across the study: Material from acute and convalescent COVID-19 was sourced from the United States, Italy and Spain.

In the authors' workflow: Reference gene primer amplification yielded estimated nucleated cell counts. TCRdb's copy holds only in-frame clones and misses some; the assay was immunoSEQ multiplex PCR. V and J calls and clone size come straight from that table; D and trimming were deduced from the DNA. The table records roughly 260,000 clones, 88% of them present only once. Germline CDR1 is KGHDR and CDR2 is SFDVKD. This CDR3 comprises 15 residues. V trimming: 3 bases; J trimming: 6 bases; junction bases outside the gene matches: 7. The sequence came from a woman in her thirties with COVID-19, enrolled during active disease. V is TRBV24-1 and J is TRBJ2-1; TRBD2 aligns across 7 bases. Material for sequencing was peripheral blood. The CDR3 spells CATSDPLLAANEQFF. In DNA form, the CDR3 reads TGTGCCACCAGTGATCCCCTGCTAGCGGCCAATGAGCAGTTCTTC.